This TCR beta chain was identified in a study of blood T cells in healthy people across ages. For the second PCR, which ran for about 6 to 11 cycles, a sample-barcoded 5' primer and a J-beta primer mix were used. Each cDNA molecule received a tag from a template-switch adaptor that had 12 random nucleotides. Per-sample output comprised a minimum of 3 million paired-end reads containing CDR3. TCRdb redid the calling of the 5' RACE reads with MiXCR, one entry per CDR3 protein. The sample includes about 1,600,000 distinct CDR3 sequences, approximately 42% of them seen just once. Input material: blood. The clonotype comes from a woman aged 18-30 years in good health.

The CDR3 nucleotides are TGTGCCAGCGTTGGGGACCACACGAGCCAGTACTTC. Its protein is CASVGDHTSQYF. This sequence joins TRBV2 and TRBJ2-5; D tentatively reads TRBD1 or TRBD2 (5 bases each). The CDR3 runs 12 residues. Trimming left V 8 bases short and J 10 bases short, with 17 bases between. Germline-derived CDR1 and CDR2 are SNHLY and FYNNEI.